What follows are 32 T cell receptor beta chains derived from one specimen sequenced in a study of tumor-infiltrating lymphocytes in localized non-small cell lung cancer. Repertoires were generated with immunoSEQ multiplex PCR, while TCRdb's copy carries only in-frame clones and drops some. In the table there are under 8,500 clones, approximately 71% of which are singletons. Sequences were obtained from lung tumor tissue. The receptors were gathered from a human donor with non-small cell lung cancer.

This clone was picked up a small number of times. As DNA, the CDR3 is TGTGCCAGCAGCTTCTCGGGACAGGGAAACGAGCAGTACTTC. It specifies CASSFSGQGNEQYF. The V and J genes are TRBV11-3 and TRBJ2-7, with 9 bases lining up with TRBD1. V trimming: 3 bases; J trimming: 5 bases; junction bases outside the gene matches: 5. Germline V gene lookup returns CDR1 SGHNT and CDR2 YENEEA. The CDR3 loop spans 14 amino acids.

This clone was seen more than once but under ten times. CDR3 amino acids: CASSPLPGLAGRETQYF. The CDR3 DNA reads TGTGCCAGCAGCCCCCTCCCAGGACTAGCGGGGAGAGAGACCCAGTACTTC. The rearrangement joins TRBV7-3 to TRBJ2-5, with 12 nucleotides matching TRBD2. Germline V gene lookup returns CDR1 SGHTA and CDR2 FQGTGA. The CDR3 runs 17 residues. V trimming: 5 bases; J trimming: 4 bases; junction bases outside the gene matches: 11.

This clone was found once. The chain is built from TRBV6-6 and TRBJ2-1, with D perhaps being TRBD1 or TRBD2 (5 bases each). This CDR3 is 16 amino acids long. V shed 7 bases and J shed 2 bases, with 18 bases lying between them. Germline V gives CDR1 MNHNY, CDR2 SVGAGI (reference sequence). CDR3 nucleotide sequence: TGTGCCAGCACCCCTAGACCGGGGCGCGCCTACAATGAGCAGTTCTTC. Protein: CASTPRPGRAYNEQFF.

The chain combines TRBV11-2 with TRBJ2-5; 7 positions agree with TRBD1. Per the germline V gene, CDR1 is SGHAT and CDR2 is FQNNGV. V lost 5 bases to trimming and J lost 2 bases; unmatched junction nucleotides: 5. This CDR3 has 14 residues. The CDR3 bases are TGTGCCAGCAGCCGAGGGGGCCGGCAAGAGACCCAGTACTTC. Its protein product is CASSRGGRQETQYF. The complete variable domain, with remaining parts taken from reference TRBV11-2 and TRBJ2-5, reads EAGVAQSPRYKIIEKRQSVAFWCNPISGHATLYWYQQILGQGPKLLIQFQNNGVVDDSQLPKDRFSAERLKGVDSTLKIQPAKLEDSAVYLCASSRGGRQETQYFGPGTRLLVL.

This clone qualifies as medium-sized. V and J are TRBV4-3 and TRBJ1-1, with D tentatively TRBD1 (6 bases). This CDR3 contains 15 residues. The germline gives CDR1 LGHNA, CDR2 YSLEER. Trimming removed 0 bases at V and 5 bases at J, with 13 bases between. CDR3 in amino acids: CASSQDPGASTEAFF. As DNA, the CDR3 is TGCGCCAGCAGCCAAGATCCGGGGGCGAGTACTGAAGCTTTCTTT.

The gene calls are TRBV6-5 and TRBJ2-6; tentatively, D is TRBD2 (5 bases). V was clipped by 7 bases and J by 4 bases, with 14 bases between them. This CDR3 spans 15 amino acids. Germline V gives CDR1 MNHEY, CDR2 SVGAGI. The CDR3 is CASTEARGGANVLTF. The CDR3 bases are TGTGCCAGCACCGAAGCCCGGGGAGGGGCCAACGTCCTGACTTTC.

V and J are TRBV18 and TRBJ1-5; TRBD1 matches at 11 bases. CDR1 KGHSH and CDR2 LQKENI come from the germline V gene. This CDR3 is 15 amino acids long. Unmatched junction bases numbered 4, after V lost 4 bases and J lost 5 bases. DNA for the CDR3: TGTGCCAGCTCACGCCGGGGACAGGGGGATCAGCCCCAGCATTTT. Protein sequence: CASSRRGQGDQPQHF.

This sequence joins TRBV14 and TRBJ2-3; TRBD2 agrees at 14 bases. The CDR3 totals 18 residues. The ends lost 4 bases at V and 5 bases at J; junction bases unmatched: 11. Germline CDR1 SGHDN, CDR2 FVKESK. For the CDR3, the DNA is TGTGCCAGCAGCCGACCGGGACTAGCGGGGGCGCGCCTAGATACGCAGTATTTT. Translated: CASSRPGLAGARLDTQYF.

The chain has TRBV18 and TRBJ2-5; tentative D call: TRBD1 (6 bases). Germline assignment: CDR1 KGHSH and CDR2 LQKENI. Trimming cost V 3 bases and J 1 base, with 15 bases left between them. The CDR3 runs 16 residues. In nucleotides, the CDR3 is TGTGCCAGCTCACCCACGAGGACGGACAGCCAAGAGACCCAGTACTTC. Translated: CASSPTRTDSQETQYF.

This chain uses TRBV6-5 with TRBJ2-5, with 7 nucleotides matching TRBD1. The CDR3 has 15 residues. V was clipped by 6 bases and J by 5 bases; unmatched bases: 12. Germline values: CDR1 MNHEY, CDR2 SVGAGI. The CDR3 DNA sequence: TGTGCCAGCAGGATTGGGACAGCTAGAGGGGAGACCCAGTACTTC. It encodes CASRIGTARGETQYF.

This clone has more than one count but fewer than ten. The chain recombines TRBV29-1 with TRBJ1-3; TRBD1 is a possible D gene (6 bases). Germline CDR1 and CDR2: SQVTM and ANQGSEA. The CDR3 extends over 16 amino acids. Between the trimmed V and J ends, which lost 0 bases and 4 bases, there was a span of 16 bases. CDR3 region: CSVEDLRGLRGNTIYF. CDR3 sequence (DNA): TGCAGCGTTGAAGATCTCCGGGGGCTTCGCGGAAACACCATATATTTT.

This chain connects TRBV29-1 to TRBJ2-7; D is perhaps TRBD2 (6 bases). The length of the CDR3 is 13 residues. Germline assignment: CDR1 SQVTM and CDR2 ANQGSEA. The germline V and J ends were trimmed by 4 bases and 5 bases, with 15 bases remaining between them. The CDR3 is CSVVGQGGDEQYF. CDR3 sequence (DNA): TGCAGCGTTGTAGGGCAGGGAGGAGACGAGCAGTACTTC.

The V and J genes are TRBV7-2 and TRBJ2-5, with 7 nucleotides matching TRBD1. CDR3 length equals 14 residues. Germline V lookup: CDR1 SGHTA, CDR2 FQGNSA. Trimming removed 4 bases from V and 3 bases from J; junction bases left unmatched: 5. The CDR3 sequence: CASSSTGRKETQYF. Written as DNA, the CDR3 is TGTGCCAGCAGCTCGACAGGGCGTAAAGAGACCCAGTACTTC. Supplemented by reference TRBV7-2 and TRBJ2-5, the full variable domain reads GAGVSQSPSNKVTEKGKDVELRCDPISGHTALYWYRQSLGQGLEFLIYFQGNSAPDKSGLPSDRFSAERTGGSVSTLTIQRTQQEDSAVYLCASSSTGRKETQYFGPGTRLLVL.

This clone appeared a few times. The chain uses TRBV6-5 and TRBJ1-1; the D gene is possibly TRBD1 (5 bases). Looked up from germline, CDR1 is MNHEY and CDR2 is SVGAGI. Between the trimmed V and J ends, which lost 6 bases and 5 bases, there was a span of 10 bases. The CDR3 totals 12 residues. The CDR3 reads CASSRGRTEAFF. CDR3 sequence (DNA): TGTGCCAGCAGCCGGGGACGGACTGAAGCTTTCTTT.

This clone occurred a few times. The chain employs TRBV19 and TRBJ1-1, with 7 bases fitting TRBD1. V gave up 9 bases and J gave up 0 bases; unmatched junction bases: 10. The CDR3 covers 15 residues. Germline CDR1 LNHDA, CDR2 SQIVND (reference sequence). The CDR3: CASQPRTGLNTEAFF. The CDR3 coding sequence is TGTGCCAGCCAACCCAGGACAGGACTGAACACTGAAGCTTTCTTT.

About this clone: The sample contains more than one DNA sequence encoding this CDR3. The chain links TRBV6-1 to TRBJ1-5; D gene uncertain. V lost 6 bases and J lost 2, with 11 bases in between. Looked up from germline, CDR1 is MNHNS and CDR2 is SASEGT. This CDR3 contains 14 residues. The CDR3 DNA follows: TGTGCCAGCAGCGACAATGGGGGCAATCAGCCCCAGCATTTT. Amino acid sequence: CASSDNGGNQPQHF.

The chain employs TRBV11-2 and TRBJ2-5, with D possibly matching TRBD1 (6 bases). The CDR3 consists of 18 residues. V was clipped by 5 bases and J by 0 bases, with 22 bases between them. Germline assignment: CDR1 SGHAT and CDR2 FQNNGV. The CDR3 nucleotides read TGTGCCAGCAGCCTCCGATCCCGACAGGCATACTACCAAGAGACCCAGTACTTC. It codes for CASSLRSRQAYYQETQYF.

In its sample, this clone was seen a few times. This chain links TRBV5-1 with TRBJ1-1; D unresolved. The V end was cut by 2 bases, the J end by 1 base, with 6 bases between. CDR3 length: 13 amino acids. CDR1 and CDR2 (germline): SGHRS, YFSETQ. Written as DNA, the CDR3 is TGCGCCAGCAGCTTCGGCACGAACACTGAAGCTTTCTTT. Amino acids: CASSFGTNTEAFF.

Only a few counts were recorded for this clone. The J gene is TRBJ1-2, the V gene TRBV30; D unclear. V gave up 8 bases and J gave up 4 bases, with 17 bases separating them. Germline V gives CDR1 GTSNPN, CDR2 SVGIG (reference sequence). This CDR3 region has 13 residues. CDR3 bases: TGTGCCCGACAACCCCCGGGCAGCTATGGCTACACCTTC. Translated: CARQPPGSYGYTF.

The J gene is TRBJ2-7, the V gene TRBV19; no definite D call. The CDR3 sequence is 15 residues long. The germline CDR1 and CDR2 sequences are LNHDA and SQIVND (reference sequence). The ends were cut back, 5 bases at V and 2 bases at J, with 16 bases in the middle. The CDR3 spells CASSSQPGRTYEQYF. Here the CDR3 DNA reads TGTGCCAGTAGTTCCCAACCCGGACGGACCTACGAGCAGTACTTC. The variable domain in full, with the rest retrieved from reference TRBV19 and TRBJ2-7, is DGGITQSPKYLFRKEGQNVTLSCEQNLNHDAMYWYRQDPGQGLRLIYYSQIVNDFQKGDIAEGYSVSREKKESFPLTVTSAQKNPTAFYLCASSSQPGRTYEQYFGPGTRLTVT.

The rearrangement joins TRBV5-5 to TRBJ2-7; tentatively, D is TRBD1 (5 bases). With 0 bases removed from V and 4 bases from J, the gap between germline ends came to 11 bases. Germline V gene lookup returns CDR1 SGHKS and CDR2 YYEKEE (reference sequence). The CDR3 sequence is 14 residues long. The CDR3 coding sequence is TGTGCCAGCAGCTTGGTAGGGGCCGCGTACGAGCAGTACTTC. Its translation: CASSLVGAAYEQYF. Variable domain in full (rest from reference TRBV5-5 and TRBJ2-7): DAGVTQSPTHLIKTRGQQVTLRCSPISGHKSVSWYQQVLGQGPQFIFQYYEKEERGRGNFPDRFSARQFPNYSSELNVNALLLGDSALYLCASSLVGAAYEQYFGPGTRLTVT.

Remarks on this clone: The junction does not match germline at one end; this may be a read error. The chain links TRBV5-6 to TRBJ1-1, with 10 bases matching TRBD1. CDR1 and CDR2 (germline): SGHDT, YYEEEE. This CDR3 region has 15 residues. The CDR3: CASSPRDRGDTEVFF. CDR3 bases: TGTGCCAGCAGCCCCAGGGACAGGGGCGACACTGAAGTTTTCTTT.

In its sample, this clone was seen once. The V and J genes are TRBV6-6 and TRBJ1-2; D is uncertain. This CDR3 is built from 11 residues. Trimming stripped 9 bases from V and 3 bases from J, with 8 bases between. In germline, CDR1 is MNHNY, CDR2 SVGAGI (reference sequence). The CDR3 DNA follows: TGTGCCAGTTCCGGGGACTATGGCTACACCTTC. This translates into CASSGDYGYTF.

The V and J genes are TRBV2 and TRBJ2-3; 7 bases are shared with TRBD2. The CDR3 is 13 amino acids. From germline, CDR1 is SNHLY and CDR2 FYNNEI. V shed 8 bases and J 4 bases; nucleotides not matched to a gene: 6. The CDR3 DNA sequence: TGTGCCAGCGTGACGGGGGGTCCAGATACGCAGTATTTT. Translation: CASVTGGPDTQYF.

The sample holds a few counts of this clone. V and J are TRBV5-1 and TRBJ1-1; no clear D. Germline assignment: CDR1 SGHRS and CDR2 YFSETQ. V shed 0 bases and J shed 1 base, with 10 bases lying between them. This CDR3 spans 15 amino acids. The CDR3 spells CASSLGPAANTEAFF. The CDR3 nucleotides are TGCGCCAGCAGCTTGGGCCCCGCGGCGAACACTGAAGCTTTCTTT.

The chain carries TRBV5-1 and TRBJ1-1, with D possibly matching TRBD1 (6 bases). There are 15 residues in the CDR3. Trimming shortened V by 0 bases and J by 4 bases, and 13 bases separated the two germline ends. Germline V lookup: CDR1 SGHRS, CDR2 YFSETQ. CDR3 sequence reads: CASSLDTGKGTEAFF. The CDR3 DNA reads as TGCGCCAGCAGCTTGGATACAGGGAAGGGCACTGAAGCTTTCTTT. Variable domain in full (rest from reference TRBV5-1 and TRBJ1-1): KAGVTQTPRYLIKTRGQQVTLSCSPISGHRSVSWYQQTPGQGLQFLFEYFSETQRNKGNFPGRFSGRQFSNSRSEMNVSTLELGDSALYLCASSLDTGKGTEAFFGQGTRLTVV.

The V and J genes are TRBV19 and TRBJ1-5; the D gene is possibly TRBD1 (5 bases). Trimming took off 1 base at V and 2 bases at J, with 12 bases between the two ends. CDR3 size: 16 residues. Germline lookup yields CDR1 LNHDA and CDR2 SQIVND (reference sequence). CDR3 in amino acids: CASSIGEGHGNQPQHF. CDR3 bases: TGTGCCAGTAGTATAGGAGAGGGGCACGGCAATCAGCCCCAGCATTTT.

The chain links TRBV7-2 to TRBJ1-3; D gene uncertain. V was pared by 2 bases and J by 6 bases, with 11 bases between. Germline values: CDR1 SGHTA, CDR2 FQGNSA. The CDR3 contains 14 residues. The DNA of the CDR3 is TGTGCCAGCAGCTTATCGACTGGTGAAAACACCATATATTTT. Protein: CASSLSTGENTIYF.

The chain uses TRBV2 and TRBJ1-2; D call uncertain. CDR3 length: 13 residues. Trimming cost V 5 bases and J 3 bases, with 10 bases left between them. Germline loops: CDR1 SNHLY, CDR2 FYNNEI. CDR3: CASSSRRDYGYTF. The CDR3 DNA reads as TGTGCCAGCAGTTCTCGACGGGACTATGGCTACACCTTC.

The V call is TRBV4-2, the J call TRBJ1-6; D gene unclear. Trimming shortened V by 0 bases and J by 7 bases, and 7 bases separated the two germline ends. Germline CDR1 is LGHNA and CDR2 is YNFKEQ. CDR3 length: 14 residues. The CDR3 DNA reads as TGTGCCAGCAGCCAAGAGGGGATGAATTCACCCCTCCACTTT. Its protein is CASSQEGMNSPLHF.

This clone was counted only a few times. The DNA for the CDR3 is TGTGCCAGCAGCTTAGCGCGAAGGGATGCTGAGCAGTTCTTC. Protein: CASSLARRDAEQFF. The rearrangement joins TRBV7-9 to TRBJ2-1; D is ambiguous. This CDR3 comprises 14 residues. The germline V gene has CDR1 SEHNR and CDR2 FQNEAQ (reference sequence). Trimming stripped 0 bases from V and 9 bases from J, with 12 bases between.

The J gene is TRBJ1-2, the V gene TRBV19, with D uncertain. The CDR3 contains 13 residues. V lost 3 bases, J lost 2 bases, and 7 bases lay in between. Germline V gene sequence: CDR1 LNHDA, CDR2 SQIVND (reference sequence). DNA of the CDR3: TGTGCCAGTAGTATCGAACAAAACTATGGCTACACCTTC. Its protein product is CASSIEQNYGYTF.